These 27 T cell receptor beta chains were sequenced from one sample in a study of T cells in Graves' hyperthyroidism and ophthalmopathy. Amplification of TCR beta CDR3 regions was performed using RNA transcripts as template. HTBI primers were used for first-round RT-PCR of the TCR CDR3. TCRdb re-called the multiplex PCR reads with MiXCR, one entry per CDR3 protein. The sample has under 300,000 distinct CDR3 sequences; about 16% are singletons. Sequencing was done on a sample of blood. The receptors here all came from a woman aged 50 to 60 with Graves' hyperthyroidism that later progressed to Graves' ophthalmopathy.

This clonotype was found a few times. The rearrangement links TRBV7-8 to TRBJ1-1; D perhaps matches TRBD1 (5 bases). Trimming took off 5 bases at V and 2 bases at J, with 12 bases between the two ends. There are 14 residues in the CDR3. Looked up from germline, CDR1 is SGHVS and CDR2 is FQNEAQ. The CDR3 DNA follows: TGTGCCAGCAGCCCAGGGATGATCAACACTGAAGCTTTCTTT. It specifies CASSPGMINTEAFF.

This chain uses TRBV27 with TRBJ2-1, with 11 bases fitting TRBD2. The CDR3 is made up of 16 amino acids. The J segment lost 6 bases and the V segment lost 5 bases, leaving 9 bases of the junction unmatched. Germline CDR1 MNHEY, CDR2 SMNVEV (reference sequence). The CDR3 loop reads CASSQPTSGTLNEQFF. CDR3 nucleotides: TGTGCCAGCAGTCAACCGACTAGCGGGACTCTCAATGAGCAGTTCTTC.

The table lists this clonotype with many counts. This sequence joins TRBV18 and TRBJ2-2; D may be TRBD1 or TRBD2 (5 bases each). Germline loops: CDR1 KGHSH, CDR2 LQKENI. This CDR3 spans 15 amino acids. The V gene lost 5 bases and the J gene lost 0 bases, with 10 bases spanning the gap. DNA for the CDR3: TGTGCCAGCTCATCCTGGGGGACGAACACCGGGGAGCTGTTTTTT. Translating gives CASSSWGTNTGELFF.

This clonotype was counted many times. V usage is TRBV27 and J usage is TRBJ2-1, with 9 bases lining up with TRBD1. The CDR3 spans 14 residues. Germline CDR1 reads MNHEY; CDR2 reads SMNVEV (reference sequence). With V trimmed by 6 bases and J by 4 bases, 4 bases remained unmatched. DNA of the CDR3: TGTGCCAGCAGGACAGGACAGGGGTACAATGAGCAGTTCTTC. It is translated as CASRTGQGYNEQFF.

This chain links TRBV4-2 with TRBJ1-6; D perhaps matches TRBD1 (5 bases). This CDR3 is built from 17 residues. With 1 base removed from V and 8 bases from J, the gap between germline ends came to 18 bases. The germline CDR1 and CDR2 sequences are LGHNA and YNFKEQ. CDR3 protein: CASSQGSSLGGDSPLHF. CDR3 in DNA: TGTGCCAGCAGCCAAGGCTCAAGCCTCGGAGGGGATTCACCCCTCCACTTT.

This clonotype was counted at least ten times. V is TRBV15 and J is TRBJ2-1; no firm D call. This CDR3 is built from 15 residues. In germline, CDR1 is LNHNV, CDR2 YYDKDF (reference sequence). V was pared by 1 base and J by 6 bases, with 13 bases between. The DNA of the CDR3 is TGTGCCACCAGCAGAGTAGTGGCCCAGAGCAATGAGCAGTTCTTC. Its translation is CATSRVVAQSNEQFF.

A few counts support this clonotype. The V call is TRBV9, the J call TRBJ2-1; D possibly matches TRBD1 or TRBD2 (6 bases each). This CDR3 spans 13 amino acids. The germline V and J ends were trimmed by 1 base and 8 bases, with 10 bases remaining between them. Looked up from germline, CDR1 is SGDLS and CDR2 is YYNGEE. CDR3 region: CASSVPGGDEQFF. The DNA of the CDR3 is TGTGCCAGCAGCGTACCCGGGGGCGATGAGCAGTTCTTC.

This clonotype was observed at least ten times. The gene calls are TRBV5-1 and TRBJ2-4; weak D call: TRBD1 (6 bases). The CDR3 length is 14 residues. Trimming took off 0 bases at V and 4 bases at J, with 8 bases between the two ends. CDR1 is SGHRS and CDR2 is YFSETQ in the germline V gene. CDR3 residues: CASSLGTAKNIQYF. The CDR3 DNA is TGCGCCAGCAGCTTGGGGACAGCGAAAAACATTCAGTACTTC.

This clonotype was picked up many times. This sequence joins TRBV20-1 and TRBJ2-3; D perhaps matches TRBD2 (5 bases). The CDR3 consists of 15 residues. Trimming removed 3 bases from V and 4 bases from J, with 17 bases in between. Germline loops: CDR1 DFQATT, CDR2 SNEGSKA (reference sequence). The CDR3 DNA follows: TGCAGTGCTAGCCCCCGGACTCTTAGTTCAGATACGCAGTATTTT. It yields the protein CSASPRTLSSDTQYF.

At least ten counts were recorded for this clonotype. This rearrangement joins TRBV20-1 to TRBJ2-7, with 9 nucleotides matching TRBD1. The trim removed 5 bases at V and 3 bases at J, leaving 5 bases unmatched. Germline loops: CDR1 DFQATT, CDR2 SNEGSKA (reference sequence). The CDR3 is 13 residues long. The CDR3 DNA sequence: TGCAGTGCTCAGGGACAGGGAATCTACGAGCAGTACTTC. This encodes CSAQGQGIYEQYF.

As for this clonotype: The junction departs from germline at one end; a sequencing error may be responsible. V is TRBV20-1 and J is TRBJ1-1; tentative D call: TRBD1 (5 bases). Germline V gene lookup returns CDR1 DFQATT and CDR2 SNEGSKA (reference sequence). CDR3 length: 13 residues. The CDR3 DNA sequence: TGCAATGCTACCAGACAGAGTTTCACTGAAGCTTTCTTT. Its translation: CNATRQSFTEAFF.

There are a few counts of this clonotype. The CDR3 DNA reads as TGTGCCAGTAGTAGCGGGGCCACGTCCTACAATGAGCAGTTCTTC. Protein product: CASSSGATSYNEQFF. The chain combines TRBV19 with TRBJ2-1; possibly TRBD2 for D (6 bases). The germline V gene has CDR1 LNHDA and CDR2 SQIVND (reference sequence). CDR3 length equals 15 residues. Trimming pared 4 bases from V and 1 base from J, leaving 11 bases between.

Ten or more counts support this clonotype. For the CDR3, the DNA is TGTGCCAGCAGCGTATGGGACAGCCATTGGGTGGCTGAAGCTTTCTTT. Encoded protein: CASSVWDSHWVAEAFF. The V and J genes are TRBV7-9 and TRBJ1-1; 7 bases are shared with TRBD1. Germline V gene lookup returns CDR1 SEHNR and CDR2 FQNEAQ (reference sequence). V shed 5 bases, J shed 6 bases, and the junction held 15 bases outside the gene matches. The CDR3 spans 16 residues.

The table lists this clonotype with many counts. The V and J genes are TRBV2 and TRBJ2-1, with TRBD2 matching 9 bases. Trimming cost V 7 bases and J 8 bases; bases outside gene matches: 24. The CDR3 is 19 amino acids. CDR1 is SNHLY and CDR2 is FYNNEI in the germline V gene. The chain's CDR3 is CASNLGLGRAGGSDDEQFF. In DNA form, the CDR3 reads TGTGCCAGCAACCTAGGGCTCGGGAGAGCGGGAGGCTCTGACGATGAGCAGTTCTTC.

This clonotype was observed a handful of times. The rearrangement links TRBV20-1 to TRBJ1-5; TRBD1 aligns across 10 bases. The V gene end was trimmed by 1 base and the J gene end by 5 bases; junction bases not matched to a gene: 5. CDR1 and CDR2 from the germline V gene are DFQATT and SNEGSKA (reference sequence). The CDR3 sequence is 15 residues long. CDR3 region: CSARVTTGGDQPQHF. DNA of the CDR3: TGCAGTGCTAGAGTAACGACAGGGGGCGATCAGCCCCAGCATTTT.

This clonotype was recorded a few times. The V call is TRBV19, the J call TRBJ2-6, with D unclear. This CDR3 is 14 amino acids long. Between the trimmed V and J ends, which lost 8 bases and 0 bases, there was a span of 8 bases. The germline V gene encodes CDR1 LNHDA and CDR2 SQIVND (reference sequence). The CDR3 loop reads CASGWDSGANVLTF. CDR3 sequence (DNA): TGTGCCAGTGGGTGGGACTCTGGGGCCAACGTCCTGACTTTC.

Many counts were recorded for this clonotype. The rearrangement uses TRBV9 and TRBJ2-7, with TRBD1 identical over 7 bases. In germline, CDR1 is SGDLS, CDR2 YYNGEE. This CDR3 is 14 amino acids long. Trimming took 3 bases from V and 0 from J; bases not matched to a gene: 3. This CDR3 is CASSARQGSYEQYF. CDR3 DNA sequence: TGTGCCAGCAGCGCTCGACAGGGCTCCTACGAGCAGTACTTC.

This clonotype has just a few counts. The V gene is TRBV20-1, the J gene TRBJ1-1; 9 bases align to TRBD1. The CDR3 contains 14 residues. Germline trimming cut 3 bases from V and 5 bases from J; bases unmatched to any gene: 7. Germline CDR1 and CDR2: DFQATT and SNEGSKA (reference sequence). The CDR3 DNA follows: TGCAGTGCTAGCCCTGACGACAGGGGGACTGAAGCTTTCTTT. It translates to CSASPDDRGTEAFF.

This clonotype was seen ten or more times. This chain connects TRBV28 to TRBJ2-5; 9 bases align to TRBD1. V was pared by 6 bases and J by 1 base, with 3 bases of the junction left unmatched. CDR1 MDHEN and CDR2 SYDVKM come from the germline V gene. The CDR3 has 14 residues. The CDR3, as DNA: TGTGCCAGCAGGGGACAGGGCACCCAAGAGACCCAGTACTTC. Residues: CASRGQGTQETQYF.

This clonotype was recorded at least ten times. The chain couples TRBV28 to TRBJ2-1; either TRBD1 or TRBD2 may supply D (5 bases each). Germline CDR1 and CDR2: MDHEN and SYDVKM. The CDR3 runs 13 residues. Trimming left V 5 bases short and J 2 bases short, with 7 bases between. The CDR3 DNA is TGTGCCAGCAGTAGGGGACCCTACAATGAGCAGTTCTTC. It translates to CASSRGPYNEQFF.

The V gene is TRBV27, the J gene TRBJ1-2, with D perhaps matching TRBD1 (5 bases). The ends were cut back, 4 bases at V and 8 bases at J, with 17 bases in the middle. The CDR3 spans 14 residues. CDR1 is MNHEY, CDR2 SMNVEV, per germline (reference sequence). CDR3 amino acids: CASSYRRVSGGYTF. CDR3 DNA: TGTGCCAGCAGTTACCGCAGGGTATCGGGAGGCTACACCTTC.

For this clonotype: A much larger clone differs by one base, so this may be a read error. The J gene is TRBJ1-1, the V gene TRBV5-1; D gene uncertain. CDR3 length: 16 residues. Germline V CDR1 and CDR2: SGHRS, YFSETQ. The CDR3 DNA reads TGTGCCAGCAGCCCACGGAGGCGTATCATGAACACTGAAGCTTTCTTT. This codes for CASSPRRRIMNTEAFF.

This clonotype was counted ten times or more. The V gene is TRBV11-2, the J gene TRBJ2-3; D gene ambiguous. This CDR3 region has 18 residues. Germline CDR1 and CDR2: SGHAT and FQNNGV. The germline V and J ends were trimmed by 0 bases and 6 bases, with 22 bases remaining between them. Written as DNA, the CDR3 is TGTGCCAGCAGCTTAGATTTGGCCGTGACACCGGCCGGGGATACGCAGTATTTT. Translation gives CASSLDLAVTPAGDTQYF.

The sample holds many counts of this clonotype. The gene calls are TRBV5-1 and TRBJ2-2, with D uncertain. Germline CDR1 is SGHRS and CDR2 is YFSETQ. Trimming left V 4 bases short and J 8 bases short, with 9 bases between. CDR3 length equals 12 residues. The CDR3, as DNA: TGCGCCAGCAGCCGCGTACAGGGGGAGCTGTTTTTT. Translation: CASSRVQGELFF.

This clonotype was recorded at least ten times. CDR3 protein: CASRNPDSRMYGYTF. The CDR3 DNA reads TGTGCCAGCAGAAACCCGGACTCTCGGATGTATGGCTACACCTTC. The chain combines TRBV2 with TRBJ1-2; no clear D gene. V was pared by 6 bases and J by 5 bases, with 19 bases between. Germline CDR1 and CDR2: SNHLY and FYNNEI. This CDR3 comprises 15 residues.

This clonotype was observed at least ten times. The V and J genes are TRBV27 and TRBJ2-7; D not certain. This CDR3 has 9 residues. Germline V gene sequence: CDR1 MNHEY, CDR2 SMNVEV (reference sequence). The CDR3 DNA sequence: TGTGATTTATCCTACGAGCAGTACTTC. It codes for CDLSYEQYF.

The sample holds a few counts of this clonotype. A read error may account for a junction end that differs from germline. CDR3 amino acids: CASSVGQQNAIYF. The CDR3 DNA follows: TGCGCCAGCAGCGTGGGACAGCAAAACGCCATATATTTT. The chain recombines TRBV5-1 with TRBJ1-3; 7 nucleotides align to TRBD1. CDR1 and CDR2 from the germline V gene are SGHRS and YFSETQ. The CDR3 covers 13 residues.